This TCR beta chain was sequenced in a study of vaccination and CD4 T cells after COVID-19 (dated by TCRdb to between 2021 and 2024). Background on the whole study: Convalescent patients had a positive SARS-CoV-2 result on nasal swab PCR, and of these patients, several had mild disease and one had severe disease. The time from the second vaccine dose to post-vaccine blood sampling had a median of roughly 72 days and ranged from roughly 12 to 250 days. The convalescent cohort included six males and four females, with two Hispanic individuals, seven Caucasians, two Asians and one multiracial person. Each participant got two doses of either the Pfizer-BioNTech BNT162b2 vaccine (n=8) or the Moderna mRNA-1273 vaccine (n=2). In 10 COVID-19 convalescent patients and a handful of infection-naive healthy vaccine recipients, researchers compared the spike-specific CD4+ TCR repertoire from before mRNA vaccination with the repertoire from after. Post-COVID blood samples were collected from convalescent patients a median of roughly 100 days after diagnosis, with a range of roughly 30 to 161 days. Control cultures used a CEFX viral epitope pool as positive control, an HIV-1 Nef peptide pool as negative control, or no peptide. Overlapping spike peptide pools from SARS-CoV-2 and from the common cold coronaviruses HCoV-NL63, HCoV-OC43 and HCoV-229E were used as culture stimuli. What the work shows at the level of the full study, not this receptor alone: Nearly all vaccine-specific clones in convalescent patients (304 of 307) were mono-reactive for SARS-CoV-2 spike rather than cross-reactive with common cold coronaviruses. The study included relatively few convalescent patients and did not analyze early timepoints after natural infection. In convalescent patients, a median around 85% of post-vaccine SARS-CoV-2-reactive clones were detected only after vaccination, and vaccine-specific priming was suggested by this finding. The median count of SARS-CoV-2-reactive clonotypes went up from 21 after infection to about 40 after vaccination, although the change was not significant.

Reading from cysteine to phenylalanine, the CDR3 counts 15 amino acids. Only the CDR3 part of the read is kept: 45 bases, read in frame from the first base. Libraries were built with PCR. TCR sequencing of DNA from cultured CD4+ T cells used the Oncomine TCR Beta short-read assay at the Johns Hopkins FTIC core. The QIAamp micro DNA kit was used to extract genomic DNA from the cultured CD4+ T cells. Oncomine TCR Beta libraries from cultured CD4+ T cells were pooled with unique dual indexes and sequenced on an Illumina iSeq 100. Under the source paper's analysis protocol: Non-productive sequences were removed, and CDR3s that did not start with C, did not end with F or W, or were shorter than 7 amino acids were discarded. The MANAFEST web application was used to identify antigen-specific clonotypes by comparing peptide-stimulated wells against reference wells and other culture wells. An FDR below 0.05, an odds ratio above 5, and a productive frequency above 0.1% in at least two of three replicate wells were required for clones to be considered positive. A clonotype was classed as cross-reactive if the clonotype showed significant expansion both in SARS-CoV-2 spike wells and in at least one common cold coronavirus spike condition. Using R version 3.6.1, CDR3 homology was evaluated through Levenshtein distances (stringdist) along with unrooted phylogenetic trees (ape). TCRdb trimmed the raw reads at Q25, called clones with MiXCR and kept productive beta chains. Merged by CDR3 protein, the rows form single entries marked with the most common genes and DNA. These V and J calls derive from TCRdb rather than the authors' analysis. The sample profile shows some 9,000 distinct CDR3 sequences; roughly three fifths of them were found once. The top ten clonotypes cover almost 35% of the sample.

For this clonotype: Its antigen remains undetermined. No qualities accompany the bases; no much larger clone lies one base away.

Sample treatment or condition, as interpreted from the label and publication: roughly ten-day PBMC culture with coronavirus spike peptide pools or control peptides (ViraFEST assay). The ViraFEST assay, used in the study, expanded antigen-specific T cells with peptide pools and then identified the expanded clonotypes through TCR sequencing. The convalescent patients' positive SARS-CoV-2 PCR tests were from March to December 2020, which was before the Alpha, Beta and Delta variants emerged in the United States. Each well held approximately 2 million PBMCs cultured in IMDM containing around 5% human AB serum and approximately 9.8 IU/ml IL-2, with 7.5 to 10 ug/ml peptide pools added. On days 3 and 7, half of the culture medium was replaced with fresh IL-2-containing medium. After around 10 days of culture, CD4+ T cells were isolated by negative selection with the EasySep CD4+ T cell isolation kit. Ficoll-Paque Plus gradient centrifugation was used to isolate PBMCs from whole blood, and the isolated PBMCs were then either used fresh or cryopreserved at -140C. In general, triplicate wells were set up for every culture condition.

The source of this sequence is a human donor who had recovered from COVID-19. Sequenced material: CD4+ T cells from blood, cultured in vitro. The rearranged segments are TRBV21-1 and TRBJ1-6; the DNA was not used to check the table's D call, TRBD1. TRBV21-1 counts as a pseudogene. The DNA sequence is as follows: TGTGCCAGCATCCTTGACAGGGAAAGGAATTCACCCCTCCACTTT. Protein translation: CASILDRERNSPLHF.